Included here is one T cell receptor (beta chain) sequence, with context. Its antigen remains unknown. This specimen includes other DNA sequences encoding the same CDR3. The single heparinised draw taken from each donor contained roughly 110 mL of blood on average. Sequencing targeted expressed TCRB transcripts, as all isolated RNA had been reverse transcribed. Method: immunoSEQ multiplex PCR; TCRdb's copy keeps in-frame clones and lacks some. The top ten hold under 0.02% of the sample, which has about 370,000 clones, more than 13% seen once. The sample is drawn from a study of beta chain features in type 1 diabetes. Whole-study context: Cell yields, gender and age were comparable in patients and healthy donors. Study results and limitations: Relative to healthy donors, patients appeared to have naive, central memory and Treg TCRB repertoires that were more similar. Among patients with Type 1 diabetes, TCRB CDR3s were moderately but significantly shorter in every one of the four CD4+ subsets.

The junction had 6 bases not matched to a gene; V was cut back by 1 base and J by 6 bases. The germline CDR1 and CDR2 sequences are GTSNPN and SVGIG (reference sequence). The CDR3 contains 14 residues. This chain links TRBV30 with TRBJ1-5, with TRBD1 matching over 7 bases. Sequencing was carried out using naive CD4+ T cells from blood. The TCR sequence derives from a young woman in good health. The CDR3 region has the DNA TGTGCCTGGAGTGCCGACAGGGCGGGTCAGCCCCAGCATTTT. This sequence encodes CAWSADRAGQPQHF.